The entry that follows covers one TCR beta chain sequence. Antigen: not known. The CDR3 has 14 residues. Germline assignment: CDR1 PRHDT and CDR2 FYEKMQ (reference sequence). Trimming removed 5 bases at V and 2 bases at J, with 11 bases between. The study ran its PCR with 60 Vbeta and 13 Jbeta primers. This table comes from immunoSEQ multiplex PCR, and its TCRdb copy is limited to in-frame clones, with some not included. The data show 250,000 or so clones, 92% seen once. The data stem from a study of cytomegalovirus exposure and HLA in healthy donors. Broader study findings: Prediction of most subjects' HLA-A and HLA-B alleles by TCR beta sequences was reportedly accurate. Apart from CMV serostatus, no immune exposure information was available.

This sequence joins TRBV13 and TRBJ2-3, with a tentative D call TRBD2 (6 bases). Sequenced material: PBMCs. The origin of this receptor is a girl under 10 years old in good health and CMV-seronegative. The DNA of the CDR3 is TGTGCCAGCAGCCAAGGACTACCCACAGATACGCAGTATTTT. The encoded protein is CASSQGLPTDTQYF.